The present T cell receptor (beta chain) was sequenced within a study of T cell changes during pregnancy in multiple sclerosis. Assay: immunoSEQ multiplex PCR; the TCRdb copy retains only in-frame clones and omits some. The sample lists tens of thousands of clones, around 89% occurring once. The J segment lost 2 bases and the V segment lost 4 bases, leaving 4 bases of the junction unmatched. Germline loops: CDR1 KGHSH, CDR2 LQKENI. CDR3 length: 14 amino acids. The chain carries TRBV18 and TRBJ2-5; the match to TRBD1 covers 7 bases. This sequence was found in a female donor with multiple sclerosis, enrolled in a pregnancy study. The source material was CD8+ T cells from peripheral blood mononuclear cells, sampled in the second trimester of pregnancy. The CDR3 region is CASSRETGQETQYF. The CDR3 coding sequence is TGTGCCAGCTCACGAGAGACAGGGCAAGAGACCCAGTACTTC.